This entry describes one T cell receptor beta chain. CDR3 length: 16 residues. V lost 2 bases, J lost 5 bases, and 7 bases stayed unmatched. Germline assignment: CDR1 SGHTA and CDR2 FQGNSA. The method was immunoSEQ multiplex PCR; TCRdb's version includes in-frame clones alone and lacks a portion of them. The sample consists of under 300,000 clones, around four fifths of them appearing once. This sample was included in a study of blood T cell repertoires in COVID-19. What was sequenced was peripheral blood. This clonotype was obtained from a man older than 75 with acute or convalescent COVID-19. The J gene is TRBJ2-3, the V gene TRBV7-2; 10 bases are shared with TRBD2. The CDR3 nucleotides are TGTGCCAGCAGCTTATTTCCTAGCGGGGGACAAGATACGCAGTATTTT. Translated: CASSLFPSGGQDTQYF.